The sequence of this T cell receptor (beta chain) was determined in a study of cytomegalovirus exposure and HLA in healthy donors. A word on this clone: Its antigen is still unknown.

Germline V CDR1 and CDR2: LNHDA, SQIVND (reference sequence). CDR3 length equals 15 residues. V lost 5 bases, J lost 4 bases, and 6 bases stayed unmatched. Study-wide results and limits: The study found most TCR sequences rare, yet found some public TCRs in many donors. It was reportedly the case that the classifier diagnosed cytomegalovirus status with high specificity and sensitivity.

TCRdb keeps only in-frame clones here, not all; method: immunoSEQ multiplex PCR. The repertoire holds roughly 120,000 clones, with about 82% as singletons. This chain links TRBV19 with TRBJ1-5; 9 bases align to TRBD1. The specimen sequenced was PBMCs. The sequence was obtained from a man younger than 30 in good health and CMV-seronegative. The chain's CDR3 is CASSFGQGRNQPQHF. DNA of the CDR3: TGTGCCAGTAGTTTTGGACAGGGGAGAAATCAGCCCCAGCATTTT. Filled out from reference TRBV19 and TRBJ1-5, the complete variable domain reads DGGITQSPKYLFRKEGQNVTLSCEQNLNHDAMYWYRQDPGQGLRLIYYSQIVNDFQKGDIAEGYSVSREKKESFPLTVTSAQKNPTAFYLCASSFGQGRNQPQHFGDGTRLSIL.